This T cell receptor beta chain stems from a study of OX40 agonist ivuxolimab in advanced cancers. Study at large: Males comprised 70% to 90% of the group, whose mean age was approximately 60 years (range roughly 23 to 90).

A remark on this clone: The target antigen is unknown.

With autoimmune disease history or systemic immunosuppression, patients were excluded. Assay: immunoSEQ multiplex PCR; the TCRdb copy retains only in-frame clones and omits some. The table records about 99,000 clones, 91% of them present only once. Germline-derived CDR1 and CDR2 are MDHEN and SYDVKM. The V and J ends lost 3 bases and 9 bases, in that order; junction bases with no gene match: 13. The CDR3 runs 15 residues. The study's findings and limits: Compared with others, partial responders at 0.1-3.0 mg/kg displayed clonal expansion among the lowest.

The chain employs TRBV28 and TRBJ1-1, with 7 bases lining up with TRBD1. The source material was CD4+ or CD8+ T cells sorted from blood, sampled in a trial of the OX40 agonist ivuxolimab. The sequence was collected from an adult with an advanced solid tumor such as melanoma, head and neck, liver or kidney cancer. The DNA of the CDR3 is TGTGCCAGCAGTTTTGAAGCGGCAGGGGGAAGAAAAGCTTTCTTT. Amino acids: CASSFEAAGGRKAFF.